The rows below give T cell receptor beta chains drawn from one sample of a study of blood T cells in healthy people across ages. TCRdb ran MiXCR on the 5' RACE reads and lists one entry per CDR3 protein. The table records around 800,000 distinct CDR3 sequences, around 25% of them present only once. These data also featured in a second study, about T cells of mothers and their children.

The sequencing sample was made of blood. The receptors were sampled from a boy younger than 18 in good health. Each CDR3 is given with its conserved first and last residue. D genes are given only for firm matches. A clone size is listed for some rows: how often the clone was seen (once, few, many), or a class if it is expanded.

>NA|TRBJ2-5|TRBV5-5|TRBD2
CASSLSMTSGGAETQYF
TGTGCCAGCAGCCTATCCATGACTAGCGGGGGGGCAGAGACCCAGTACTTC
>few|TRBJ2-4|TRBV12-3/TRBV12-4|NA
CASSFSGGIQYF
TGTGCCAGCAGTTTTTCGGGTGGCATTCAGTACTTC
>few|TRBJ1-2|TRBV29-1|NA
CSVDYGAGRGGYTF
TGCAGCGTTGATTATGGAGCAGGGAGGGGTGGCTACACCTTC
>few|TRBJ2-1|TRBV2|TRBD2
CASRTSGNEQFF
TGTGCCAGCAGGACTAGCGGGAATGAGCAGTTCTTC
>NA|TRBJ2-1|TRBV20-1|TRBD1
CSTVMTGGSEQFF
TGCAGTACTGTAATGACAGGGGGCAGTGAGCAGTTCTTC
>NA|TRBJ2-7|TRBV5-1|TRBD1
CASSTTDRAYEQYF
TGCGCCAGCAGCACCACCGACAGGGCCTACGAGCAGTACTTC
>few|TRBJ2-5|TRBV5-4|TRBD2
CASSPWTSRETQYF
TGTGCCAGCTCCCCTTGGACTAGCCGGGAGACCCAGTACTTC
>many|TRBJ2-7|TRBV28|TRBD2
CASTKAGLSYEQYF
TGTGCCAGCACCAAAGCGGGACTATCCTACGAGCAGTACTTC
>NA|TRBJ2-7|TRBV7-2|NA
CASSFTSPEQYF
TGTGCCAGCAGCTTCACTAGCCCCGAGCAGTACTTC
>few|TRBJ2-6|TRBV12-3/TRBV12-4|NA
CASSPPDSRSGANVLTF
TGTGCCAGCAGTCCACCCGACAGTCGCTCTGGGGCCAACGTCCTGACTTTC
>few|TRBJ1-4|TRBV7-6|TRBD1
CASSERRGQLEKLFF
TGTGCCAGCAGCGAGAGGAGGGGGCAGCTGGAAAAACTGTTTTTT
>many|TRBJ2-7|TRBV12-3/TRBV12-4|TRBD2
CASSSLLAGSYEQYF
TGTGCCAGCAGTTCTCTTTTAGCGGGATCCTACGAGCAGTACTTC
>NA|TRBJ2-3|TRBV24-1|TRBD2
CATSDLTSGGPPDTQYF
TGTGCCACCAGTGACCTTACTAGCGGGGGGCCGCCAGATACGCAGTATTTT
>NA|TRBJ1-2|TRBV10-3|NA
CAISEYRDGYTF
TGTGCCATCAGTGAATACAGGGATGGCTACACCTTC
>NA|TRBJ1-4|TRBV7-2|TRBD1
CASSQMDRVSREKLFF
TGTGCCAGCAGCCAAATGGACAGGGTGTCTCGCGAAAAACTGTTTTTT
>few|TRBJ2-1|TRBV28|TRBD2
CASSTSGTSGVNEQFF
TGTGCCAGCAGTACCTCCGGGACTAGCGGGGTCAATGAGCAGTTCTTC
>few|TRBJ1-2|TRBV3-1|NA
CASSQDPGGRSYGYTF
TGTGCCAGCAGCCAAGACCCTGGGGGTAGAAGCTATGGCTACACCTTC
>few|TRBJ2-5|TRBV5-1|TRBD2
CASSGSGGARETQYF
TGCGCCAGCAGCGGTAGCGGGGGGGCCAGAGAGACCCAGTACTTC
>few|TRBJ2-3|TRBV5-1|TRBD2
CASSLELAGARTDTQYF
TGCGCCAGCAGCTTGGAACTAGCGGGGGCCCGCACAGATACGCAGTATTTT
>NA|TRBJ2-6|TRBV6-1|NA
CASRIVGRREPGASGANVLTF
TGTGCCAGCAGAATCGTAGGACGTAGGGAACCAGGGGCCTCTGGGGCCAACGTCCTGACTTTC
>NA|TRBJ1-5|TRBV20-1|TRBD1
CSARPGGTNQPQHF
TGCAGTGCTAGGCCAGGGGGGACCAATCAGCCCCAGCATTTT
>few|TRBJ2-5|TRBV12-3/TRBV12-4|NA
CASSLAGGGGGETQYF
TGTGCCAGCAGTTTAGCGGGGGGCGGGGGTGGGGAGACCCAGTACTTC
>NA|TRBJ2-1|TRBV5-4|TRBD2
CASSSWAGDNEQFF
TGTGCCAGCAGCTCATGGGCGGGAGACAATGAGCAGTTCTTC
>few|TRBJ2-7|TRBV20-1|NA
CSAPQGWGYEQYF
TGCAGTGCTCCGCAGGGGTGGGGCTACGAGCAGTACTTC
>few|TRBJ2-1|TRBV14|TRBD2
CASSQDWGLGGNEQFF
TGTGCCAGCAGCCAAGATTGGGGACTAGGAGGCAATGAGCAGTTCTTC
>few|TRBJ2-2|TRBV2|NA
CASSEGFYAGELFF
TGTGCCAGCAGTGAAGGGTTTTACGCCGGGGAGCTGTTTTTT
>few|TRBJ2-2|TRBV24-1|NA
CATSAAWRGPGAGELFF
TGTGCCACCAGTGCGGCGTGGAGGGGGCCGGGAGCCGGGGAGCTGTTTTTT
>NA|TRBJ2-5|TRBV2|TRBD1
CAGRATGYQETQYF
TGTGCCGGCAGGGCGACAGGGTACCAAGAGACCCAGTACTTC
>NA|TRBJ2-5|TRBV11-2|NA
CASSFWQVEETQYF
TGTGCCAGCAGCTTCTGGCAAGTAGAAGAGACCCAGTACTTC
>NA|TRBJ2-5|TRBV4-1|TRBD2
CASSQWQASGATQYF
TGCGCCAGCAGCCAATGGCAGGCTAGCGGGGCGACCCAGTACTTC
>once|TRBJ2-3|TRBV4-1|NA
CASSQAAGPGDTQYF
TGCGCCAGCAGCCAAGCGGCCGGTCCGGGAGATACGCAGTATTTT
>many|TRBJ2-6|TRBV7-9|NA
CASSSFSVVNVLTF
TGTGCCAGCAGCTCCTTCAGCGTCGTCAACGTCCTGACTTTC
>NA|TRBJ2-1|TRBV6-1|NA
CASSPTESRPSNEQFF
TGTGCCAGCAGTCCGACAGAGAGCCGACCGTCCAATGAGCAGTTCTTC
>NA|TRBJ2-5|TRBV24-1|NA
CATSDWDDQETQYF
TGTGCCACCAGTGACTGGGACGACCAAGAGACCCAGTACTTC
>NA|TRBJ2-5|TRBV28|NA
CASKREGSRETQYF
TGTGCCAGCAAAAGGGAAGGGAGCAGGGAGACCCAGTACTTC
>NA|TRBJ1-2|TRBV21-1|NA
CASSCSGSCDGYTF
TGTGCCAGCAGCTGCTCAGGGTCCTGCGATGGCTACACCTTC
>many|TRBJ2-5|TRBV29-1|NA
CSSGRGEETQYF
TGCAGCTCTGGACGAGGGGAGGAGACCCAGTACTTC
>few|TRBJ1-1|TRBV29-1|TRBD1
CSPTSDREDTEAFF
TGCAGCCCAACCTCGGACAGGGAGGACACTGAAGCTTTCTTT
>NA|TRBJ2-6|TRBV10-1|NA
CASRGRPFFSGANVLTF
TGCGCCAGCAGGGGAAGGCCATTCTTCTCTGGGGCCAACGTCCTGACTTTC
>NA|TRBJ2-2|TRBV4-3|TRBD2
CASSQDMITSGRITGELFF
TGCGCCAGCAGCCAAGATATGATAACTAGCGGGAGGATTACCGGGGAGCTGTTTTTT
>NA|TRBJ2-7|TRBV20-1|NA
CSASTGTLVYEQYF
TGCAGTGCTAGTACCGGGACACTAGTCTACGAGCAGTACTTC
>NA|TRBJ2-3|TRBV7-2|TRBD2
CASSLGSGGTGTQYF
TGTGCCAGCAGCTTAGGTAGCGGGGGCACGGGCACGCAGTATTTT
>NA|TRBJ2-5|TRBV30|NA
CAWSAERGQYF
TGTGCCTGGAGTGCGGAGCGTGGCCAGTACTTC
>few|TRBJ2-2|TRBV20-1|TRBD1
CSARMKGQVYTGELFF
TGCAGTGCTAGAATGAAGGGACAGGTATACACCGGGGAGCTGTTTTTT
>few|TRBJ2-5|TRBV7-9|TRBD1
CASSLVGDRVQYF
TGTGCCAGCAGCTTAGTCGGGGACAGGGTCCAGTACTTC
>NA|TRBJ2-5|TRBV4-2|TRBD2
CASSPMGGLAGELRETQYF
TGTGCCAGCAGCCCTATGGGGGGCTTAGCGGGGGAATTGAGGGAGACCCAGTACTTC